These 20 T cell receptor beta chains were sequenced from one sample in a study of shared clonotypes between healthy human individuals. Profiled with immunoSEQ multiplex PCR; TCRdb holds only in-frame clones, not every one. The sample records millions of clones, 95% being singletons. Sequenced sample: naive CD4+ T cells sorted from blood. Stated subset: CD45RA+ positively selected. The receptor source for this set is a young man in good health.

Comments on this clone: A junction boundary mismatches the germline segment, possibly from a read error. The chain is built from TRBV28 and TRBJ1-5; TRBD1 matches 9 bases. The CDR3 sequence is 13 residues long. The germline V gene has CDR1 MDHEN and CDR2 SYDVKM. The chain's CDR3 is CASRGQGKQPQHF. In DNA form, the CDR3 reads TGTGCCAGCAGGGGACAGGGCAAACAGCCCCAGCATTTT.

This chain uses TRBV6-6 with TRBJ2-1; 8 nucleotides line up with TRBD2. The CDR3 covers 14 residues. The germline V gene encodes CDR1 MNHNY and CDR2 SVGAGI (reference sequence). Unmatched junction bases numbered 8, after V lost 6 bases and J lost 7 bases. The CDR3 region has the DNA TGTGCCAGCAGGAGGATAGCGGGAAGTAATGAGCAGTTCTTC. Its translation: CASRRIAGSNEQFF.

The CDR3 region is CASSSRQGGQPQHF. The CDR3 coding sequence is TGTGCCAGCAGCTCCCGACAGGGCGGACAGCCCCAGCATTTT. The chain couples TRBV5-6 to TRBJ1-5, with 7 bases aligning to TRBD1. The ends lost 3 bases at V and 7 bases at J; junction bases unmatched: 7. The CDR3 runs to 14 residues. Germline V CDR1 and CDR2: SGHDT, YYEEEE.

This chain uses TRBV5-1 with TRBJ2-7; maybe TRBD1 (5 bases). Trimming removed 2 bases at V and 6 bases at J, with 9 bases between. Germline values: CDR1 SGHRS, CDR2 YFSETQ. This CDR3 has 12 residues. This CDR3 is CASSFRQGEQYF. The CDR3 nucleotides read TGCGCCAGCAGCTTCAGGCAGGGCGAGCAGTACTTC. Full variable domain (outside the CDR3, taken from reference TRBV5-1 and TRBJ2-7): KAGVTQTPRYLIKTRGQQVTLSCSPISGHRSVSWYQQTPGQGLQFLFEYFSETQRNKGNFPGRFSGRQFSNSRSEMNVSTLELGDSALYLCASSFRQGEQYFGPGTRLTVT.

The rearrangement uses TRBV5-1 and TRBJ1-1; 12 bases fit TRBD1. The CDR3 covers 16 residues. CDR1 and CDR2 (germline): SGHRS, YFSETQ. V lost 0 bases and J lost 5; bases outside the gene matches: 5. The CDR3 region is CASSLAGTGGDTEAFF. The CDR3 coding sequence is TGCGCCAGCAGCTTGGCCGGGACAGGGGGCGATACTGAAGCTTTCTTT.

The chain combines TRBV5-1 with TRBJ1-3; D might be TRBD1 (5 bases). Trimming left V 4 bases short and J 4 bases short, with 15 bases between. In germline, CDR1 is SGHRS, CDR2 YFSETQ. The CDR3 is 15 amino acids. The DNA for the CDR3 is TGCGCCAGCAGCGTTAACCGGGACGCGGGAAACACCATATATTTT. Its protein is CASSVNRDAGNTIYF.

V gene TRBV5-1 combines with J gene TRBJ2-5, with 9 bases lining up with TRBD2. This CDR3 spans 14 amino acids. After removal of 5 bases from V and 5 bases from J, the junction contained 7 bases not matched to a gene. CDR1 and CDR2 (germline): SGHRS, YFSETQ. The CDR3 region is CASRGGGALETQYF. The CDR3 coding sequence is TGCGCCAGCAGAGGCGGGGGGGCCTTGGAGACCCAGTACTTC.

The chain employs TRBV7-2 and TRBJ1-6; D is ambiguous. Deletions cut 6 bases from V and 14 bases from J, with 11 bases between. The CDR3 loop spans 11 amino acids. Per germline, CDR1 SGHTA and CDR2 FQGNSA. Here the CDR3 DNA reads TGTGCCAGCAGTCTAGGTGTATCCCTCCACTTT. This encodes CASSLGVSLHF.

The DNA for the CDR3 is TGTGCCAGCAGCCAAGGACAGAATAATTCACCCCTCCACTTT. It translates to CASSQGQNNSPLHF. J is TRBJ1-6 and V is TRBV5-6; weak D call: TRBD1 (6 bases). The CDR3 is 14 amino acids. V gave up 4 bases and J gave up 5 bases, with 10 bases separating them. Looked up from germline, CDR1 is SGHDT and CDR2 is YYEEEE.

The gene calls are TRBV19 and TRBJ1-4, with TRBD1 identical over 7 bases. Germline CDR1 is LNHDA and CDR2 is SQIVND (reference sequence). The CDR3 is made up of 13 amino acids. V was clipped by 5 bases and J by 6 bases; unmatched bases: 3. CDR3 DNA sequence: TGTGCCAGTAGTTCGGGACAGCATGAAAAACTGTTTTTT. Its protein product is CASSSGQHEKLFF.

The chain employs TRBV19 and TRBJ2-5; the D gene is possibly TRBD2 (5 bases). This CDR3 is built from 13 residues. The germline gives CDR1 LNHDA, CDR2 SQIVND (reference sequence). Trimming cost V 3 bases and J 5 bases, with 10 bases left between them. The CDR3 coding sequence is TGTGCCAGTAGTATGAAGGAGGAGGAGACCCAGTACTTC. Amino acid sequence: CASSMKEEETQYF.

This clone appeared a single time. The V call is TRBV12-5, the J call TRBJ2-7; TRBD1 agrees at 7 bases. Losses at the gene ends were 0 bases for V and 6 bases for J; bases not matched to a gene: 23. The germline V gene has CDR1 LGHNT and CDR2 FRNRAP. The CDR3 sequence is 20 residues long. CDR3 coding DNA: TGTGCTAGTGGTTTGGTGATAACTAGGGCACCGGGACAGTGGCATCCCGAGCAGTACTTC. Residues: CASGLVITRAPGQWHPEQYF.

About this clone itself: Additional DNA sequences in this sample encode the identical CDR3. The chain employs TRBV5-4 and TRBJ2-7, with TRBD1 matching 8 bases. Germline V gene data show CDR1 as SGHNT and CDR2 as YYREEE (reference sequence). The CDR3 runs 14 residues. Trimming at V came to 2 bases and at J to 3 bases, leaving 4 bases not matched to a gene. In nucleotides, the CDR3 is TGTGCCAGCAGCTTAGGACAGGGACTCTACGAGCAGTACTTC. Amino acid sequence: CASSLGQGLYEQYF.

The chain employs TRBV5-1 and TRBJ1-2; D is perhaps TRBD1 (5 bases). Germline values: CDR1 SGHRS, CDR2 YFSETQ. Deletions cut 0 bases from V and 4 bases from J, with 13 bases between. The CDR3 contains 15 residues. Written as DNA, the CDR3 is TGCGCCAGCAGCTTGGTTGCCGGGGCTACCTATGGCTACACCTTC. Residues: CASSLVAGATYGYTF.

The V gene is TRBV5-1, the J gene TRBJ2-1, with no clear D. The CDR3 has 15 amino acids. CDR1 and CDR2 (germline): SGHRS, YFSETQ. Trimming left V 0 bases short and J 4 bases short, with 11 bases between. Written as DNA, the CDR3 is TGCGCCAGCAGCTTGGGCCCGAAGCCTTACAATGAGCAGTTCTTC. Translated: CASSLGPKPYNEQFF. The full variable domain, rest sourced from reference TRBV5-1 and TRBJ2-1, is KAGVTQTPRYLIKTRGQQVTLSCSPISGHRSVSWYQQTPGQGLQFLFEYFSETQRNKGNFPGRFSGRQFSNSRSEMNVSTLELGDSALYLCASSLGPKPYNEQFFGPGTRLTVL.

This chain joins TRBV4-1 and TRBJ2-3; 8 bases fit TRBD1. The CDR3 consists of 16 residues. Germline V gives CDR1 MGHRA, CDR2 YSYEKL. After removal of 2 bases from V and 0 bases from J, the junction contained 4 bases not matched to a gene. The CDR3 sequence: CASSQQGAYSTDTQYF. CDR3 DNA sequence: TGCGCCAGCAGCCAACAGGGGGCATACAGCACAGATACGCAGTATTTT.

On this clone: Additional DNA sequences in this sample encode the identical CDR3. The chain couples TRBV30 to TRBJ2-6; D remains unclear. Trimming stripped 3 bases from V and 4 bases from J, with 4 bases between. CDR1 and CDR2 from the germline V gene are GTSNPN and SVGIG (reference sequence). The CDR3 loop spans 12 amino acids. The CDR3 region is CAWSGGANVLTF. DNA for the CDR3: TGTGCCTGGAGCGGCGGGGCCAACGTCCTGACTTTC.

This clone was observed once. The genes are TRBV15 and TRBJ1-1; 8 nucleotides agree with TRBD1. V dropped 1 base and J dropped 4; count of bases not matched to a gene: 11. Germline CDR1 LNHNV, CDR2 YYDKDF (reference sequence). This CDR3 is built from 17 residues. CDR3 region: CATSRALGTGQGTEAFF. CDR3 DNA: TGTGCCACCAGCAGAGCTCTTGGGACAGGCCAGGGCACTGAAGCTTTCTTT. Supplemented by reference TRBV15 and TRBJ1-1, the full variable domain reads DAMVIQNPRYQVTQFGKPVTLSCSQTLNHNVMYWYQQKSSQAPKLLFHYYDKDFNNEADTPDNFQSRRPNTSFCFLDIRSPGLGDTAMYLCATSRALGTGQGTEAFFGQGTRLTVV.

The chain uses TRBV25-1 and TRBJ1-2, with D maybe TRBD1 (6 bases). V was pared by 4 bases and J by 4 bases, with 16 bases between. The germline V gene has CDR1 MGHDK and CDR2 SYGVNS. This CDR3 region has 15 residues. Here the CDR3 DNA reads TGTGCCAGCAGTGCTGCTGGTGGACAGTTCTATGGCTACACCTTC. Its translation: CASSAAGGQFYGYTF.

This chain links TRBV7-2 with TRBJ1-2; 9 bases match TRBD1. The CDR3 covers 17 residues. CDR1 is SGHTA, CDR2 FQGNSA, per germline. After removal of 6 bases from V and 4 bases from J, the junction contained 15 bases not matched to a gene. CDR3 region: CASSPDRGAAPAYGYTF. The CDR3 DNA follows: TGTGCCAGCAGTCCCGACAGGGGGGCGGCCCCCGCCTATGGCTACACCTTC.